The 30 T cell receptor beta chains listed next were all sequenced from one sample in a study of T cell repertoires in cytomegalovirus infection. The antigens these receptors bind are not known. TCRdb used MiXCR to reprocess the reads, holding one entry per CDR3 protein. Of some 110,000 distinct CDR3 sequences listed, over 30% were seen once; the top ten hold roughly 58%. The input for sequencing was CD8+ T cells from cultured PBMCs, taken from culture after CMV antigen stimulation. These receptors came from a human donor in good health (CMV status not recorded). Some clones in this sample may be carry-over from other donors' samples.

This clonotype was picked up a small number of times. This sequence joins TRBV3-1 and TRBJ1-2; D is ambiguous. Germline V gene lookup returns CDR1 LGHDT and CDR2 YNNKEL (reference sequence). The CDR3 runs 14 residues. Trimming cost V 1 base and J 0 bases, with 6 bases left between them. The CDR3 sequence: CASSQVGPNYGYTF. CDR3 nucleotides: TGTGCCAGCAGCCAAGTTGGACCTAACTATGGCTACACCTTC.

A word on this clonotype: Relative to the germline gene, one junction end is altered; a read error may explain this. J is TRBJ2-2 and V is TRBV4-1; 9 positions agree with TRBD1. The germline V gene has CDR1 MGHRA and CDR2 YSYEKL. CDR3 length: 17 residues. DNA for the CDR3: TGTGCCAGCAGCCAAGATCCGGGGACAGGGAGCACCGGGGAGCTGTTTTTT. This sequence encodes CASSQDPGTGSTGELFF.

The CDR3 region is CASSTGLAGYNEQFF. Here the CDR3 DNA reads TGTGCCAGCAGCACGGGGCTAGCGGGGTACAATGAGCAGTTCTTC. J is TRBJ2-1 and V is TRBV6-8; 9 bases line up with TRBD2. Germline V gene sequence: CDR1 MNHGY, CDR2 SAAAGT. The CDR3 runs to 15 residues. Trimming cost V 6 bases and J 4 bases; bases outside gene matches: 7.

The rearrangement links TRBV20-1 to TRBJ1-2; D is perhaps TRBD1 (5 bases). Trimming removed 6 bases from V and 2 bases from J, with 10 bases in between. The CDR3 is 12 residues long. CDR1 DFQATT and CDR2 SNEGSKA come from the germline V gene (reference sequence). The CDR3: CSAEWGNYGYTF. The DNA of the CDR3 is TGCAGTGCCGAGTGGGGGAACTATGGCTACACCTTC.

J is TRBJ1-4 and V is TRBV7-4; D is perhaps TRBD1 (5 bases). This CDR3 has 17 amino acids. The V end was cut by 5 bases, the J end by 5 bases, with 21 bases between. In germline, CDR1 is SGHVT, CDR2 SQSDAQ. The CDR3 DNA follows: TGTGCCAGCAGCCCACCTTACGGGACGGCGAAGAATGAAAAACTGTTTTTT. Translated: CASSPPYGTAKNEKLFF.

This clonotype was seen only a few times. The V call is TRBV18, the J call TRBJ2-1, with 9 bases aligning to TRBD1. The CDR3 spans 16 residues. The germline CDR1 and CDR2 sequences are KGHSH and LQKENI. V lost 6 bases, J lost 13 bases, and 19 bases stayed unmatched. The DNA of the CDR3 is TGTGCCAGCTCCCCAATCGAAGTTCCGGGACAGGGAGCCCAGTTCTTC. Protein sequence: CASSPIEVPGQGAQFF. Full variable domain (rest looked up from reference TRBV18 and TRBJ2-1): NAGVMQNPRHLVRRRGQEARLRCSPMKGHSHVYWYRQLPEEGLKFMVYLQKENIIDESGMPKERFSAEFPKEGPSILRIQQVVRGDSAAYFCASSPIEVPGQGAQFFGPGTRLTVL.

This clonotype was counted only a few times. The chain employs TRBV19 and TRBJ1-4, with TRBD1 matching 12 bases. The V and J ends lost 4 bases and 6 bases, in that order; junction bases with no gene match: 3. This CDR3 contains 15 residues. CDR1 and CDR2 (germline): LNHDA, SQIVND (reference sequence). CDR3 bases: TGTGCCAGTAGTACGGGACAGGGGGCGTATGAAAAACTGTTTTTT. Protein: CASSTGQGAYEKLFF.

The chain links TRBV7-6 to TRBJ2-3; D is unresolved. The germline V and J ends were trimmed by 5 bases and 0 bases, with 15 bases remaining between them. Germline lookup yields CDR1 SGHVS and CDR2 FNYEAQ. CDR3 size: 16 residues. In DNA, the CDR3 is TGTGCCAGCAGCGAAATTTCCGAACTTAGCACAGATACGCAGTATTTT. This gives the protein CASSEISELSTDTQYF.

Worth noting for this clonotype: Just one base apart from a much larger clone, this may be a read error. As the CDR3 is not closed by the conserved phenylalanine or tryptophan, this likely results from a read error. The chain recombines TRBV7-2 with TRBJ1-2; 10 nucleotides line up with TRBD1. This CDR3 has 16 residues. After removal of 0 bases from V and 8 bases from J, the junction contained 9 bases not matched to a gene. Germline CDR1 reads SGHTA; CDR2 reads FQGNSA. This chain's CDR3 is CASSLADGTGDWGYTS. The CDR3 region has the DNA TGTGCCAGCAGCTTAGCGGACGGGACAGGGGATTGGGGCTACACCTCC.

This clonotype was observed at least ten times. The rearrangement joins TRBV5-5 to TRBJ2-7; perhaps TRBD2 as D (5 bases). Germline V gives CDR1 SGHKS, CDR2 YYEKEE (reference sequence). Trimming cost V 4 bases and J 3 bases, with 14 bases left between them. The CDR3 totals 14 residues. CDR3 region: CASSRTGEGYEQYF. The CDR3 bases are TGTGCCAGCAGCCGGACCGGGGAAGGCTACGAGCAGTACTTC.

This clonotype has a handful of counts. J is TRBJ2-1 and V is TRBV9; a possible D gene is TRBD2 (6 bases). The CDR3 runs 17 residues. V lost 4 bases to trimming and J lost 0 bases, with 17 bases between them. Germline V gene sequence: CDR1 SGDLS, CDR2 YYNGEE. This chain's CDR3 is CASSPPGGSISYNEQFF. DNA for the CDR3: TGTGCCAGCAGCCCACCCGGAGGGTCCATCTCCTACAATGAGCAGTTCTTC.

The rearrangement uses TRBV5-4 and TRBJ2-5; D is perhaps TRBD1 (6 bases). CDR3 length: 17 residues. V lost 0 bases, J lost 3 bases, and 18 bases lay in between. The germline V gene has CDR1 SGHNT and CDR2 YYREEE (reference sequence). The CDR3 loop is CASSLDQELGGKETQYF. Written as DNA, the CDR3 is TGTGCCAGCAGCTTGGACCAGGAGTTAGGGGGAAAAGAGACCCAGTACTTC. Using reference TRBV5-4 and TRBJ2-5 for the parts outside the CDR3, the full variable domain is ETGVTQSPTHLIKTRGQQVTLRCSSQSGHNTVSWYQQALGQGPQFIFQYYREEENGRGNFPPRFSGLQFPNYSSELNVNALELDDSALYLCASSLDQELGGKETQYFGPGTRLLVL.

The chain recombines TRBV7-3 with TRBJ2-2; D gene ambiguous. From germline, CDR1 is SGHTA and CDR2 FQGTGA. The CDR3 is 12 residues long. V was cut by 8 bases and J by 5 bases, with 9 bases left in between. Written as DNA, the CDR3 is TGTGCCAGCCGGACCTCGACCGGGGAGCTGTTTTTT. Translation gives CASRTSTGELFF.

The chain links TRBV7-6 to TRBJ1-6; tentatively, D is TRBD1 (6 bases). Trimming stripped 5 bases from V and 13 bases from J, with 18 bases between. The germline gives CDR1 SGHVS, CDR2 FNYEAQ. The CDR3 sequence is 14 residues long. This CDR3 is CASSTNPGETPLHF. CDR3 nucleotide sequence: TGTGCCAGCAGCACAAATCCAGGGGAGACGCCCCTCCACTTT.

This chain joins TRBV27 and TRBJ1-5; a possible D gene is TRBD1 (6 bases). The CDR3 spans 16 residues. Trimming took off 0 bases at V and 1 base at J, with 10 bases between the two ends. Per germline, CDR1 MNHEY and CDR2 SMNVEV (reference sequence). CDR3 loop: CASSLSGGASNQPQHF. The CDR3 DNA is TGTGCCAGCAGTTTATCGGGGGGGGCGAGCAATCAGCCCCAGCATTTT.

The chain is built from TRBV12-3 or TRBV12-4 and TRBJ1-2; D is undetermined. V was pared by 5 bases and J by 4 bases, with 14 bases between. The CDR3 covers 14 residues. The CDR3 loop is CASSPGRMRYGYTF. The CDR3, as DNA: TGTGCCAGCAGTCCAGGACGGATGCGCTATGGCTACACCTTC.

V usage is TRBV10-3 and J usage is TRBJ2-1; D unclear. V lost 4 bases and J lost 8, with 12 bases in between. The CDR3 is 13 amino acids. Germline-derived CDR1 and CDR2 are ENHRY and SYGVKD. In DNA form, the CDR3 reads TGTGCCATCAGTGGGGTGGACCAGTATGAGCAGTTCTTC. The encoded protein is CAISGVDQYEQFF.

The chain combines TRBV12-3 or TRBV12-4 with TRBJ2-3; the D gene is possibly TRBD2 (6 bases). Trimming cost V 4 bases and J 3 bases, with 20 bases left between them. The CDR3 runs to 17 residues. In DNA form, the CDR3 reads TGTGCCAGCAGTTCCCCGGGACCAGGCGGGGCGACAGATACGCAGTATTTT. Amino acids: CASSSPGPGGATDTQYF.

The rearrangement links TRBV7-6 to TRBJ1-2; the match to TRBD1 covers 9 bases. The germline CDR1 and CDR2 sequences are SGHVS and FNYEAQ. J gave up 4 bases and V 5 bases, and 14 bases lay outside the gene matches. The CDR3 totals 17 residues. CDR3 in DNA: TGTGCCAGCAGCCCACCGGGACAGGGAAGAGTGGGCTATGGCTACACCTTC. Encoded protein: CASSPPGQGRVGYGYTF.

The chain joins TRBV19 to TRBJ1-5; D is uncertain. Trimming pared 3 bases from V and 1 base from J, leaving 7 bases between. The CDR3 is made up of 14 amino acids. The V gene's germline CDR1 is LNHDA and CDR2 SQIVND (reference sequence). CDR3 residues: CASSIPISNQPQHF. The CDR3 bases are TGTGCCAGTAGTATCCCAATCAGCAATCAGCCCCAGCATTTT.

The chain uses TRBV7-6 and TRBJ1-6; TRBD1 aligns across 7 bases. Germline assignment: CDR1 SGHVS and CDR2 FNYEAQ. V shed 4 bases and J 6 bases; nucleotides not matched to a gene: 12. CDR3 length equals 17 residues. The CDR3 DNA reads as TGTGCCAGCAGCTCTTGGGGCAGGGGGGGTTCTAATTCACCCCTCCACTTT. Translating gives CASSSWGRGGSNSPLHF.

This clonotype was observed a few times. CDR3 DNA: TGTGCCAGCAGCGTCGGCAGGATTGATAATTCACCCCTCCACTTT. Its translation is CASSVGRIDNSPLHF. This chain links TRBV9 with TRBJ1-6; D ambiguous. The CDR3 extends over 15 amino acids. Trimming cost V 2 bases and J 5 bases, with 11 bases left between them. CDR1 is SGDLS, CDR2 YYNGEE, per germline.

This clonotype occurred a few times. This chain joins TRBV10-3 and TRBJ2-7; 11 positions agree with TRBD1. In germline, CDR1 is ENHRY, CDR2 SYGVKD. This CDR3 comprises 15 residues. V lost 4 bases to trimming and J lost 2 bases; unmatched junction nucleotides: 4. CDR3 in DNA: TGTGCCATCAGTGGGGGACAGGGGGGAGCCTACGAGCAGTACTTC. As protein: CAISGGQGGAYEQYF.

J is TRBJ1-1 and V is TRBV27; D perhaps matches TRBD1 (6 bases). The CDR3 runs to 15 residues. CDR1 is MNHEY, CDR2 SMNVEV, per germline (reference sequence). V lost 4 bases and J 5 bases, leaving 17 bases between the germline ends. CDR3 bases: TGTGCCAGCAGTTACAGGGTAAGGCCGAGGACTGAAGCTTTCTTT. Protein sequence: CASSYRVRPRTEAFF.

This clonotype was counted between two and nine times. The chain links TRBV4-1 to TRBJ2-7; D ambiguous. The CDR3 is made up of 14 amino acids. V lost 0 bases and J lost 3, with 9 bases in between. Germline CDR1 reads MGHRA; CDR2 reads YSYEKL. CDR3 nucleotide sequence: TGCGCCAGCAGCCAAGATCGGGTTTACTACGAGCAGTACTTC. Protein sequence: CASSQDRVYYEQYF.

CDR3 nucleotide sequence: TGTGCCAGCAGCCTTAGCCGTTCTAGCGGGGGGAGGAATGAGCAGTTCTTC. As protein: CASSLSRSSGGRNEQFF. The V call is TRBV7-8, the J call TRBJ2-1; 11 bases align to TRBD2. Losses at the gene ends were 5 bases for V and 7 bases for J; bases not matched to a gene: 13. Germline V gene data show CDR1 as SGHVS and CDR2 as FQNEAQ. The CDR3 sequence is 17 residues long.

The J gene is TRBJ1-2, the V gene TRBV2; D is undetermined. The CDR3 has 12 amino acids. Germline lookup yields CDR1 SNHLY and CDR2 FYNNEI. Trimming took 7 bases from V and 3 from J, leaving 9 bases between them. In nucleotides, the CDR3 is TGTGCCAGCACCCGAAATGACTATGGCTACACCTTC. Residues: CASTRNDYGYTF. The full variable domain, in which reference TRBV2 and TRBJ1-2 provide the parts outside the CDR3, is EPEVTQTPSHQVTQMGQEVILRCVPISNHLYFYWYRQILGQKVEFLVSFYNNEISEKSEIFDDQFSVERPDGSNFTLKIRSTKLEDSAMYFCASTRNDYGYTFGSGTRLTVV.

The CDR3: CASSLTGYNTEAFF. The CDR3 nucleotides are TGTGCCAGCAGCTTGACAGGGTATAACACTGAAGCTTTCTTT. J is TRBJ1-1 and V is TRBV7-6, with TRBD1 matching over 7 bases. Germline assignment: CDR1 SGHVS and CDR2 FNYEAQ. This CDR3 has 14 amino acids. J was trimmed by 2 bases and V by 3 bases; bases with no gene match: 3. The whole variable domain, filled in from reference TRBV7-6 and TRBJ1-1, reads GAGVSQSPRYKVTKRGQDVALRCDPISGHVSLYWYRQALGQGPEFLTYFNYEAQQDKSGLPNDRFSAERPEGSISTLTIQRTEQRDSAMYRCASSLTGYNTEAFFGQGTRLTVV.

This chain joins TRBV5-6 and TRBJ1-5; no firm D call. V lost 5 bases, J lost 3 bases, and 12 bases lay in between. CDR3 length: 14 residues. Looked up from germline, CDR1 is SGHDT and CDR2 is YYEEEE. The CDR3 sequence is CASSLHEYNQPQHF. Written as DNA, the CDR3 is TGTGCCAGCAGTTTACACGAATACAATCAGCCCCAGCATTTT.

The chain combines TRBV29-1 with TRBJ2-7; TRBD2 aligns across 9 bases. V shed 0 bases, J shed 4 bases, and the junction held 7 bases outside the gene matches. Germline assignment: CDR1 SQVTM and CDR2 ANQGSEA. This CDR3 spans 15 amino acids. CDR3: CSVEDPASGDYEQYF. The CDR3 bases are TGCAGCGTTGAAGATCCCGCTAGCGGGGATTACGAGCAGTACTTC.